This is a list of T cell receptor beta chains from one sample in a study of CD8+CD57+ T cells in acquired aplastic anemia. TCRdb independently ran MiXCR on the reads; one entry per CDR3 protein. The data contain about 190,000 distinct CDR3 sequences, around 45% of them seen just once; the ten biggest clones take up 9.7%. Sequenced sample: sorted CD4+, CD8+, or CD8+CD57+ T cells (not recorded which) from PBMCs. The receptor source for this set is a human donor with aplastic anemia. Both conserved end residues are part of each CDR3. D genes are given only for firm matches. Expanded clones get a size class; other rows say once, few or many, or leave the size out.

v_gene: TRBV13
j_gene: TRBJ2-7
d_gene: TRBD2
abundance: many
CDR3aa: CASSFAGRGSNEQYF
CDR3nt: TGTGCCAGCAGCTTCGCGGGGAGGGGCAGTAACGAGCAGTACTTC

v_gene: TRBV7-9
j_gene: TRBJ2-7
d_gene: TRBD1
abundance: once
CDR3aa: CASSPPGQGDYEQYF
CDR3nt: TGTGCCAGCAGCCCCCCGGGACAGGGGGATTACGAGCAGTACTTC

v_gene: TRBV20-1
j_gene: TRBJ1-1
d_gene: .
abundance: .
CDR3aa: CSATPQGVEAFF
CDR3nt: TGCAGTGCTACCCCACAGGGTGTGGAAGCTTTCTTT

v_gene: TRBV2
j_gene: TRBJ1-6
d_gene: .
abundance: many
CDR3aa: CASSGFADSPLHF
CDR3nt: TGTGCCAGCAGTGGGTTTGCCGATTCACCCCTCCACTTT

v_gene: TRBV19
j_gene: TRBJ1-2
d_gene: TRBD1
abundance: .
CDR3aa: CASSNSGTGNYGYTF
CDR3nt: TGTGCCAGCTCCAACTCCGGGACAGGGAATTATGGCTACACCTTC

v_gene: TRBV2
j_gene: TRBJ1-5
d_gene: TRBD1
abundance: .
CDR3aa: CASSDWGQSNQPQHF
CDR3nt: TGTGCCAGCAGTGATTGGGGACAGAGCAATCAGCCCCAGCATTTT

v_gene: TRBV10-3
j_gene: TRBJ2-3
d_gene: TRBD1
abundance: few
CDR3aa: CAVTRQGRTDTQYF
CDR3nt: TGTGCCGTGACGAGACAGGGACGCACAGATACGCAGTATTTT

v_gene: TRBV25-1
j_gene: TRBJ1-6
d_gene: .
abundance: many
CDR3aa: CASSEWGGGSPLHF
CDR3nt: TGTGCCAGCAGTGAATGGGGGGGGGGATCACCCCTCCACTTT

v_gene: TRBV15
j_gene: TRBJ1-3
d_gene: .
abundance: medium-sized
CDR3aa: CATSRPGEGNTIYF
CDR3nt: TGTGCCACCAGCCGCCCAGGGGAGGGAAACACCATATATTTT

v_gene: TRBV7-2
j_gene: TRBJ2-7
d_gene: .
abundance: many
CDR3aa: CASSRSGYEQYF
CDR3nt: TGTGCCAGCAGTCGTTCAGGGTACGAGCAGTACTTC

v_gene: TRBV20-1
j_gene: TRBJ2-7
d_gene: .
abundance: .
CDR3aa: CSASRPVDEQYF
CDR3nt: TGCAGTGCTAGTCGCCCGGTGGACGAGCAGTACTTC

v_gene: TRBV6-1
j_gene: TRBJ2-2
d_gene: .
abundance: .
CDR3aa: CASSQDTGDLFF
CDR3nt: TGTGCCAGCAGTCAGGACACCGGGGACCTGTTTTTT

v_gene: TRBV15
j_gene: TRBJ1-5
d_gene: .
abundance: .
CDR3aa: CATSREGLGEPQHF
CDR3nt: TGTGCCACCAGCAGAGAGGGGCTAGGGGAGCCCCAGCATTTT

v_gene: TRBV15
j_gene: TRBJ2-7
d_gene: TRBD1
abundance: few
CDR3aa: CATSSVIGTGSRHEQYF
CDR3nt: TGTGCCACCAGCAGCGTGATAGGGACAGGCAGCCGGCACGAGCAGTACTTC

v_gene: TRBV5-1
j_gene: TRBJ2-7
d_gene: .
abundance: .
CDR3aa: CASSLFGQGAYDQYF
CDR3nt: .

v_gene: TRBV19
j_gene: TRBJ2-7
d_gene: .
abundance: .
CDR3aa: CASSKRGFSGQYF
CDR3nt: TGTGCCAGTAGTAAGAGGGGGTTTTCTGGGCAGTACTTC

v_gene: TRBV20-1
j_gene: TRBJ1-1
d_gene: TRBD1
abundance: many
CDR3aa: CSARVAAGGMNTEAFF
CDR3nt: TGCAGTGCTAGAGTCGCGGCAGGGGGGATGAACACTGAAGCTTTCTTT

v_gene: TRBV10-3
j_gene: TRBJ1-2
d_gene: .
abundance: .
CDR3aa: CAISSGHTYGYTF
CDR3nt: TGTGCCATCAGTTCGGGACATACCTATGGCTACACCTTC

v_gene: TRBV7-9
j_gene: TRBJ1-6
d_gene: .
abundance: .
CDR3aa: CASSLEDGSPLHF
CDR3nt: TGTGCCAGCAGCTTAGAGGACGGTTCACCCCTCCACTTT

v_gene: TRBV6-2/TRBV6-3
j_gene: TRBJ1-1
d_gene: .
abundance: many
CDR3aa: CASSVQRNTEAFF
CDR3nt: TGTGCCAGCAGTGTGCAACGGAACACTGAAGCTTTCTTT

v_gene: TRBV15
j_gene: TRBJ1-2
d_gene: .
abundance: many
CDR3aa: CATSRDPGGYTF
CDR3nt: TGTGCCACCAGCAGAGACCCGGGTGGCTACACCTTC

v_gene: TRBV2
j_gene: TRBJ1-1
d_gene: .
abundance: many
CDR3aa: CASSMAGETEAFF
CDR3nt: TGTGCCAGCAGTATGGCAGGGGAGACTGAAGCTTTCTTT

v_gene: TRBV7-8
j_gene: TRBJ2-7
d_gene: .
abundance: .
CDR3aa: CASSPDQLGGGTYEQYF
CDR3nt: TGTGCCAGCAGCCCAGACCAGCTAGGTGGCGGAACCTACGAGCAGTACTTC

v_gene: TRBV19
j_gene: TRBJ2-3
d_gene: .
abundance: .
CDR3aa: CASSIVGASTDTQYF
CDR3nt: TGTGCCAGTAGTATCGTGGGAGCGTCCACAGATACGCAGTATTTT

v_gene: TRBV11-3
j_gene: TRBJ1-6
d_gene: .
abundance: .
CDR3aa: CASSLDLNSPLHF
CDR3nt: TGTGCCAGCAGCTTAGACCTTAATTCACCCCTCCACTTT

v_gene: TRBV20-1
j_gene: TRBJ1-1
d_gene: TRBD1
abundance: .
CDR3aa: CSASPTGGYTEAFF
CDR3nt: TGCAGTGCTAGCCCGACAGGGGGGTACACTGAAGCTTTCTTT

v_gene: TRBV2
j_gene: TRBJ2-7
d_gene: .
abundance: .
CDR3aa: CASSDSGSGSYEQYF
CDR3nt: TGTGCCAGCAGTGATAGCGGAAGTGGGTCCTACGAGCAGTACTTC

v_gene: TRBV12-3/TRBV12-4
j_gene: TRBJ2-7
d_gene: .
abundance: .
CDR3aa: CASSSILLSYEQYF
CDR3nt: TGTGCCAGCAGTTCGATACTACTCTCCTACGAGCAGTACTTC

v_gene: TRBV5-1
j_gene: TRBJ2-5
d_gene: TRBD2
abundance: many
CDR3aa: CASSETGTSMETQYF
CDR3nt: TGCGCCAGCAGCGAGACCGGGACTAGTATGGAGACCCAGTACTTC

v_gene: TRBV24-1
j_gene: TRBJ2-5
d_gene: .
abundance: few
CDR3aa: CATSTPVGETQYF
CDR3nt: TGTGCCACCAGTACCCCGGTAGGGGAGACCCAGTACTTC

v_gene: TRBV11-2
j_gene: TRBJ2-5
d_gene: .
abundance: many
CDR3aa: CASSLVGVVGPETQYF
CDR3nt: TGTGCCAGCAGCTTAGTCGGGGTGGTAGGGCCCGAGACCCAGTACTTC

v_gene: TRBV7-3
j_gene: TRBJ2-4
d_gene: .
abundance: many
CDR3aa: CASSSGIGDIQYF
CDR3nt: TGTGCCAGCAGCTCGGGGATCGGGGACATTCAGTACTTC

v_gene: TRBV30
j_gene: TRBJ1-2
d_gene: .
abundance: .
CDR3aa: CAWTPQVYGYTF
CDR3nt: TGTGCCTGGACTCCACAGGTTTATGGCTACACCTTC

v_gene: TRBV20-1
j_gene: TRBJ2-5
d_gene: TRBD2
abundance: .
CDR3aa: CSAFSGGARQAQETQYF
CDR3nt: TGCAGTGCTTTTAGCGGGGGCGCTCGCCAAGCCCAAGAGACCCAGTACTTC

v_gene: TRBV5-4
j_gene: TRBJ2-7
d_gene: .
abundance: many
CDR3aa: CASSRDRSGEQYF
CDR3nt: TGTGCCAGCAGCCGGGACCGTTCGGGCGAGCAGTACTTC